These 8 T cell receptor beta chains share one sample of origin, sequenced in a study of cytomegalovirus exposure and HLA in healthy donors. This PCR relied on a set of 60 Vbeta primers and 13 Jbeta primers. TCRdb's table, derived via immunoSEQ multiplex PCR, lists solely in-frame clones and lacks some. Reported are about 140,000 clones; the ten largest clones contain 2% to 2.5%. Specimen: PBMCs. The source is a woman between 18 and 29 years old in good health and CMV-seronegative.

The chain has TRBV11-3 and TRBJ2-5; 10 nucleotides align to TRBD1. With 4 bases clipped from V and 7 bases from J, the junction kept 9 bases outside the gene matches. CDR3 length equals 15 residues. Per germline, CDR1 SGHNT and CDR2 YENEEA. Here the CDR3 DNA reads TGTGCCAGCAGCTCGCGGACAGGGGGATGGCCGACCCAGTACTTC. It encodes CASSSRTGGWPTQYF.

J is TRBJ2-1 and V is TRBV5-6, with TRBD2 matching over 10 bases. The V and J ends lost 4 bases and 4 bases, in that order; junction bases with no gene match: 8. The CDR3 has 16 amino acids. The germline CDR1 and CDR2 sequences are SGHDT and YYEEEE. The CDR3 protein is CASSAITSGKYNEQFF. DNA of the CDR3: TGTGCCAGCAGCGCCATAACTAGCGGGAAGTACAATGAGCAGTTCTTC.

The chain employs TRBV7-9 and TRBJ1-1; D may be TRBD1 (5 bases). The V end was cut by 6 bases, the J end by 5 bases, with 16 bases between. Germline V gene lookup returns CDR1 SEHNR and CDR2 FQNEAQ (reference sequence). This CDR3 spans 14 amino acids. CDR3 DNA: TGTGCCAGCAGTAAAACGCAGGGCTTGACTGAAGCTTTCTTT. Translated, it gives CASSKTQGLTEAFF.

The chain has TRBV7-3 and TRBJ1-2, with D tentatively TRBD1 (6 bases). The germline V gene encodes CDR1 SGHTA and CDR2 FQGTGA. CDR3 length equals 14 residues. V lost 5 bases, J lost 7 bases, and 17 bases lay in between. The chain's CDR3 is CASSPSQGSGGYTF. The CDR3 DNA reads as TGTGCCAGCAGCCCATCACAGGGTTCTGGTGGCTACACCTTC.

The rearrangement uses TRBV2 and TRBJ2-1, with 9 bases identical to TRBD1. The V gene end was trimmed by 6 bases and the J gene end by 8 bases; junction bases not matched to a gene: 8. The V gene's germline CDR1 is SNHLY and CDR2 FYNNEI. The CDR3 covers 14 residues. The CDR3 region has the DNA TGTGCCAGCAGCAAGGACAGGGGCGTCCATGAGCAGTTCTTC. Amino acid sequence: CASSKDRGVHEQFF.

V and J are TRBV18 and TRBJ2-3; TRBD2 might be the D (6 bases). This CDR3 is built from 13 residues. Germline V gene lookup returns CDR1 KGHSH and CDR2 LQKENI. Trimming shortened V by 3 bases and J by 3 bases, and 7 bases separated the two germline ends. CDR3 loop: CASSPGLTDTQYF. CDR3 bases: TGTGCCAGCTCACCGGGACTGACAGATACGCAGTATTTT.

The V and J genes are TRBV5-4 and TRBJ2-1, with 10 nucleotides matching TRBD2. The CDR3 is 16 amino acids. Germline CDR1 and CDR2: SGHNT and YYREEE (reference sequence). V shed 4 bases and J 0 bases; nucleotides not matched to a gene: 4. The CDR3 reads CASSTPSGSSYNEQFF. CDR3 in DNA: TGTGCCAGCAGCACGCCTAGCGGGAGCTCCTACAATGAGCAGTTCTTC.

The chain joins TRBV7-6 to TRBJ2-3; 8 nucleotides line up with TRBD2. The CDR3 contains 17 residues. V lost 4 bases, J lost 6 bases, and 15 bases stayed unmatched. Looked up from germline, CDR1 is SGHVS and CDR2 is FNYEAQ. The CDR3 region has the DNA TGTGCCAGCAGCTCCGGACTAGCCTCATATTTATGGGATACGCAGTATTTT. Its translation is CASSSGLASYLWDTQYF.